The 18 T cell receptor beta chains reported below all come from one sample, sequenced in a study of PD-L1 blockade in urothelial cancer. The method was immunoSEQ multiplex PCR; TCRdb's version includes in-frame clones alone and lacks a portion of them. The sample lists under 40,000 clones; 80% to 95% were seen once. Sample: PBMCs, taken around atezolizumab (anti-PD-L1) treatment. All receptors come from a man in his 70s with urothelial cancer.

V usage is TRBV7-2 and J usage is TRBJ2-5, with 11 bases identical to TRBD2. J lost 0 bases, V lost 4 bases, and 10 bases had no gene match. The CDR3 consists of 18 residues. CDR1 SGHTA and CDR2 FQGNSA come from the germline V gene. This chain's CDR3 is CASSSPVLTSGNQETQYF. The CDR3 DNA follows: TGTGCCAGCAGCTCCCCGGTTCTGACTAGCGGGAACCAAGAGACCCAGTACTTC.

The rearrangement uses TRBV14 and TRBJ2-1; 12 bases fit TRBD2. Germline assignment: CDR1 SGHDN and CDR2 FVKESK. The J segment lost 6 bases and the V segment lost 1 base, leaving 4 bases of the junction unmatched. The CDR3 is made up of 16 amino acids. The CDR3 is CASSQGGTSGLNEQFF. The CDR3 DNA sequence: TGTGCCAGCAGCCAAGGTGGGACTAGCGGGCTCAATGAGCAGTTCTTC.

V is TRBV7-3 and J is TRBJ2-2, with a weak D call TRBD1 (6 bases). Trimming stripped 6 bases from V and 5 bases from J, with 19 bases between. This CDR3 has 16 residues. Germline V gene data show CDR1 as SGHTA and CDR2 as FQGTGA. The CDR3 DNA reads TGTGCCAGCAGTCCTTATCCGGGACATAAAACCGGGGAGCTGTTTTTT. It translates to CASSPYPGHKTGELFF. Based on the CDR3 plus reference TRBV7-3 and TRBJ2-2, the full variable domain is GAGVSQTPSNKVTEKGKYVELRCDPISGHTALYWYRQSLGQGPEFLIYFQGTGAADDSGLPNDRFFAVRPEGSVSTLKIQRTERGDSAVYLCASSPYPGHKTGELFFGEGSRLTVL.

The V and J genes are TRBV5-4 and TRBJ1-2; 11 positions match TRBD1. The germline V gene encodes CDR1 SGHNT and CDR2 YYREEE (reference sequence). V dropped 4 bases and J dropped 3; count of bases not matched to a gene: 5. CDR3 length: 15 amino acids. The CDR3 DNA reads as TGTGCCAGCAGCCCGAGGACAGGGGGCGACTATGGCTACACCTTC. It yields the protein CASSPRTGGDYGYTF.

The chain recombines TRBV9 with TRBJ2-3, with 7 nucleotides matching TRBD2. Losses at the gene ends were 4 bases for V and 0 bases for J; bases not matched to a gene: 5. The CDR3 is 15 amino acids. Germline lookup yields CDR1 SGDLS and CDR2 YYNGEE. The CDR3 DNA is TGTGCCAGCAGCCTTAGCGGGTGGAGCACAGATACGCAGTATTTT. As protein: CASSLSGWSTDTQYF.

The rearrangement uses TRBV5-1 and TRBJ2-2; D unclear. CDR1 is SGHRS, CDR2 YFSETQ, per germline. CDR3 size: 12 residues. Trimming removed 4 bases at V and 5 bases at J, with 6 bases between. The CDR3 nucleotides are TGCGCCAGCAGCCTGACAACCGGGGAGCTGTTTTTT. Protein product: CASSLTTGELFF.

The chain carries TRBV5-1 and TRBJ2-3, with 7 bases lining up with TRBD2. CDR3 length equals 21 residues. Losses at the gene ends were 4 bases for V and 0 bases for J; bases not matched to a gene: 23. CDR1 and CDR2 (germline): SGHRS, YFSETQ. The CDR3 DNA reads as TGCGCCAGCAGCCCAGGCGGAGTAGACGGGAGGCGACGATCTAGCACAGATACGCAGTATTTT. Protein: CASSPGGVDGRRRSSTDTQYF.

V and J are TRBV4-1 and TRBJ2-1; 7 bases agree with TRBD1. Germline V lookup: CDR1 MGHRA, CDR2 YSYEKL. The ends lost 5 bases at V and 7 bases at J; junction bases unmatched: 8. The CDR3 is 14 residues long. CDR3 region: CASSDTGVGNEQFF. The CDR3 DNA reads TGCGCCAGCAGCGACACAGGGGTGGGAAATGAGCAGTTCTTC.

The V gene is TRBV6-5, the J gene TRBJ1-1; no clear D gene. The CDR3 length is 13 residues. Germline V lookup: CDR1 MNHEY, CDR2 SVGAGI. Trimming took off 6 bases at V and 1 base at J, with 9 bases between the two ends. Here the CDR3 reads CASRDSQNTEAFF. CDR3 in DNA: TGTGCCAGCAGAGACTCACAGAACACTGAAGCTTTCTTT.

CDR3 bases: TGTGCCAGCAAAGGGACAGGGAGCACCGGGGAGCTGTTTTTT. Translating it yields CASKGTGSTGELFF. This chain uses TRBV6-6 with TRBJ2-2, with 9 bases fitting TRBD1. The CDR3 covers 14 residues. From germline, CDR1 is MNHNY and CDR2 SVGAGI (reference sequence). V was clipped by 7 bases and J by 4 bases; unmatched bases: 4.

The chain recombines TRBV5-1 with TRBJ2-3; weak D call: TRBD1 (6 bases). The CDR3 length is 13 residues. V was pared by 6 bases and J by 3 bases, with 11 bases between. From germline, CDR1 is SGHRS and CDR2 YFSETQ. The CDR3 coding sequence is TGCGCCAGCACCCGAGACAGGACAGATACGCAGTATTTT. Translated, it gives CASTRDRTDTQYF.

This CDR3 reads CASSLAPQGTNYGYTF. CDR3 nucleotides: TGTGCCAGCAGCTTAGCGCCCCAGGGTACTAACTATGGCTACACCTTC. The genes are TRBV7-8 and TRBJ1-2, with D perhaps TRBD1 (5 bases). This CDR3 spans 16 amino acids. V gave up 0 bases and J gave up 0 bases, with 11 bases separating them. Germline loops: CDR1 SGHVS, CDR2 FQNEAQ.

The sample holds one count of this clone. The genes are TRBV28 and TRBJ2-5, with D possibly matching TRBD2 (5 bases). In germline, CDR1 is MDHEN, CDR2 SYDVKM. The CDR3 extends over 16 amino acids. V was trimmed by 4 bases and J by 4 bases, leaving 19 bases between them. The CDR3: CASSSILGSKGETQYF. Here the CDR3 DNA reads TGTGCCAGCAGTTCCATACTAGGATCCAAGGGAGAGACCCAGTACTTC. The full variable domain, rest sourced from reference TRBV28 and TRBJ2-5, is DVKVTQSSRYLVKRTGEKVFLECVQDMDHENMFWYRQDPGLGLRLIYFSYDVKMKEKGDIPEGYSVSREKKERFSLILESASTNQTSMYLCASSSILGSKGETQYFGPGTRLLVL.

V gene TRBV18 combines with J gene TRBJ2-7; D gene uncertain. CDR1 KGHSH and CDR2 LQKENI come from the germline V gene. The CDR3 length is 12 residues. The V and J ends lost 6 bases and 3 bases respectively, with 9 bases between them. CDR3 residues: CASSPYDYEQYF. The CDR3 DNA is TGTGCCAGCTCTCCCTACGACTACGAGCAGTACTTC.

V gene TRBV28 combines with J gene TRBJ2-7; TRBD1 matches 8 bases. V shed 5 bases and J 2 bases; nucleotides not matched to a gene: 8. This CDR3 spans 15 amino acids. Looked up from germline, CDR1 is MDHEN and CDR2 is SYDVKM. The DNA of the CDR3 is TGTGCCAGCAGTGATCCGGGACAGGCTCCCTACGAGCAGTACTTC. It is translated as CASSDPGQAPYEQYF.

V is TRBV11-2 and J is TRBJ2-1; 14 bases line up with TRBD2. The length of the CDR3 is 18 residues. Germline values: CDR1 SGHAT, CDR2 FQNNGV. V shed 4 bases and J 0 bases; nucleotides not matched to a gene: 5. In nucleotides, the CDR3 is TGTGCCAGCAGCTCCCAGACTAGCGGGAGGGGCTCCTACAATGAGCAGTTCTTC. Its translation is CASSSQTSGRGSYNEQFF.

The chain links TRBV27 to TRBJ1-4, with D perhaps TRBD1 (6 bases). The CDR3 consists of 14 residues. Deletions cut 3 bases from V and 4 bases from J, with 9 bases between. In germline, CDR1 is MNHEY, CDR2 SMNVEV (reference sequence). In nucleotides, the CDR3 is TGTGCCAGCAGTTTTGTAGGGGGTAATGAAAAACTGTTTTTT. As protein: CASSFVGGNEKLFF.

V and J are TRBV5-1 and TRBJ2-3, with TRBD2 matching 7 bases. V trimming: 5 bases; J trimming: 1 base; junction bases outside the gene matches: 4. CDR3 length: 14 residues. Germline V gene lookup returns CDR1 SGHRS and CDR2 YFSETQ. This CDR3 reads CASRAAGGTDTQYF. The CDR3 nucleotides are TGCGCCAGCAGGGCGGCGGGAGGCACAGATACGCAGTATTTT.